Below are 10 T cell receptor beta chains sequenced from a single sample in a study of cytomegalovirus exposure and HLA in healthy donors. Researchers ran the PCR with 60 Vbeta and 13 Jbeta primers. The method was immunoSEQ multiplex PCR; TCRdb's version includes in-frame clones alone and lacks a portion of them. The table records 55,000 to 90,000 clones, just over 75% of them present only once. Input material: PBMCs. The receptors originated from a man aged 50 or older in good health and CMV-seronegative.

The chain uses TRBV7-9 and TRBJ2-2; 11 bases map to TRBD2. Trimming cost V 5 bases and J 1 base; bases outside gene matches: 3. From germline, CDR1 is SEHNR and CDR2 FQNEAQ (reference sequence). CDR3 size: 16 residues. The CDR3 bases are TGTGCCAGCAGCGTCGGACTAGCGGGGAACACCGGGGAGCTGTTTTTT. It encodes CASSVGLAGNTGELFF.

The chain employs TRBV18 and TRBJ1-1, with a possible D match to TRBD1 (5 bases). The CDR3 loop spans 15 amino acids. Between the trimmed V and J ends, which lost 3 bases and 6 bases, there was a span of 17 bases. Germline-derived CDR1 and CDR2 are KGHSH and LQKENI. CDR3 in DNA: TGTGCCAGCTCACCCCCGTCGCAGGGTGAGCCTGAAGCTTTCTTT. It specifies CASSPPSQGEPEAFF. The full variable domain, in which reference TRBV18 and TRBJ1-1 provide the parts outside the CDR3, is NAGVMQNPRHLVRRRGQEARLRCSPMKGHSHVYWYRQLPEEGLKFMVYLQKENIIDESGMPKERFSAEFPKEGPSILRIQQVVRGDSAAYFCASSPPSQGEPEAFFGQGTRLTVV.

CDR3 coding DNA: TGTGCCAGTAGTATCCAACCTTATCGCGGCCTACAATTAGAGCAGTTCTTC. Protein: CASSIQPYRGLQLEQFF. This chain joins TRBV19 and TRBJ2-1; D remains ambiguous. V was shortened by 3 bases and J by 10 bases, with 25 bases between the two germline ends. Germline loops: CDR1 LNHDA, CDR2 SQIVND (reference sequence). This CDR3 comprises 17 residues.

V is TRBV10-1 and J is TRBJ2-1; 10 bases line up with TRBD2. Germline CDR1 is WNHNN and CDR2 is SYGVQD (reference sequence). V trimming: 0 bases; J trimming: 8 bases; junction bases outside the gene matches: 13. The CDR3 runs 18 residues. The CDR3 DNA reads as TGCGCCAGCAGTGAGTCAGTTGGAGGTGGACTAGCGGTCCATGAGCAGTTCTTC. It is translated as CASSESVGGGLAVHEQFF.

The V and J genes are TRBV2 and TRBJ2-6; D might be TRBD2 (5 bases). In germline, CDR1 is SNHLY, CDR2 FYNNEI. This CDR3 has 13 amino acids. With 8 bases removed from V and 0 bases from J, the gap between germline ends came to 5 bases. The CDR3 DNA reads TGTGCCAGCGGGAGCTCTGGGGCCAACGTCCTGACTTTC. Its translation: CASGSSGANVLTF. Full variable domain (remainder filled in from reference TRBV2 and TRBJ2-6): EPEVTQTPSHQVTQMGQEVILRCVPISNHLYFYWYRQILGQKVEFLVSFYNNEISEKSEIFDDQFSVERPDGSNFTLKIRSTKLEDSAMYFCASGSSGANVLTFGAGSRLTVL.

This sequence joins TRBV5-6 and TRBJ1-5; TRBD1 is a possible D gene (5 bases). The CDR3 covers 16 residues. V was clipped by 3 bases and J by 0 bases, with 13 bases between them. Germline V CDR1 and CDR2: SGHDT, YYEEEE. The CDR3 loop is CASSSLGDFSNQPQHF. The CDR3 DNA reads TGTGCCAGCAGCTCACTAGGGGACTTTAGCAATCAGCCCCAGCATTTT.

J is TRBJ1-3 and V is TRBV30, with 11 bases fitting TRBD1. V was clipped by 8 bases and J by 0 bases; unmatched bases: 6. Germline CDR1 GTSNPN, CDR2 SVGIG (reference sequence). CDR3 length equals 15 residues. DNA of the CDR3: TGTGCCCGGACGGACAGGGGGCTCTCTGGAAACACCATATATTTT. Amino acids: CARTDRGLSGNTIYF.

The CDR3: CASSGTGGGTEAFF. DNA for the CDR3: TGCGCCAGCAGCGGGACCGGGGGGGGTACTGAAGCTTTCTTT. The chain employs TRBV5-1 and TRBJ1-1; TRBD1 is a possible D gene (5 bases). The V gene lost 4 bases and the J gene lost 5 bases, with 15 bases spanning the gap. CDR3 length: 14 amino acids. The germline V gene has CDR1 SGHRS and CDR2 YFSETQ. The full variable domain, its missing parts supplied by reference TRBV5-1 and TRBJ1-1, is KAGVTQTPRYLIKTRGQQVTLSCSPISGHRSVSWYQQTPGQGLQFLFEYFSETQRNKGNFPGRFSGRQFSNSRSEMNVSTLELGDSALYLCASSGTGGGTEAFFGQGTRLTVV.

The chain combines TRBV14 with TRBJ2-3, with TRBD2 identical over 9 bases. Losses at the gene ends were 0 bases for V and 4 bases for J; bases not matched to a gene: 2. Germline assignment: CDR1 SGHDN and CDR2 FVKESK. The CDR3 totals 15 residues. The CDR3 reads CASSQELAGSDTQYF. The CDR3 DNA is TGTGCCAGCAGCCAAGAACTAGCGGGTTCAGATACGCAGTATTTT. Using reference TRBV14 and TRBJ2-3 for the parts outside the CDR3, the full variable domain is EAGVTQFPSHSVIEKGQTVTLRCDPISGHDNLYWYRRVMGKEIKFLLHFVKESKQDESGMPNNRFLAERTGGTYSTLKVQPAELEDSGVYFCASSQELAGSDTQYFGPGTRLTVL.

This clone was picked up a small number of times. The rearrangement uses TRBV19 and TRBJ2-5; a possible D gene is TRBD1 (6 bases). There are 15 residues in the CDR3. V gave up 3 bases and J gave up 0 bases, with 11 bases separating them. CDR1 is LNHDA, CDR2 SQIVND, per germline (reference sequence). CDR3 bases: TGTGCCAGTAGTATGAGTACAGGGAACCAAGAGACCCAGTACTTC. Its protein product is CASSMSTGNQETQYF.